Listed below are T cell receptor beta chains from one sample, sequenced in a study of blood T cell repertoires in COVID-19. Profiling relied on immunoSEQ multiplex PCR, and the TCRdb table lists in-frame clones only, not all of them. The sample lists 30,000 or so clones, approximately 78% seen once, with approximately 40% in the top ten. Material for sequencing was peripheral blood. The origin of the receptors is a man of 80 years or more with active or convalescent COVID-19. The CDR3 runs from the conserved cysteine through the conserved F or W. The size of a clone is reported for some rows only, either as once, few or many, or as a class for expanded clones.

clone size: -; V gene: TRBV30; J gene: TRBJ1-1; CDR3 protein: CAWTLKGGQGTRMGAFF
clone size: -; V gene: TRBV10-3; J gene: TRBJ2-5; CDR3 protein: CAISEREEETQYF
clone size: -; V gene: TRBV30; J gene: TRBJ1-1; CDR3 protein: CAWSVREGVLEAFF
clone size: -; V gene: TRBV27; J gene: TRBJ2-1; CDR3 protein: CASSLNFRGTYNEQFF
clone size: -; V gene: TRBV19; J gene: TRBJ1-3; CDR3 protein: CASTHYRGLSGNTIYF
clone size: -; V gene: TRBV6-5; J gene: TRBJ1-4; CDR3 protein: CASSPQNNNEKLFF
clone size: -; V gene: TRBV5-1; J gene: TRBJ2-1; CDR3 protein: CASSSGDRATYNEQFF
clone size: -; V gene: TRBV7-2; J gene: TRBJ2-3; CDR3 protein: CASSLAEGTDTQYF
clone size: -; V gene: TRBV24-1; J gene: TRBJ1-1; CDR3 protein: CATSEAGPSNTEAFF
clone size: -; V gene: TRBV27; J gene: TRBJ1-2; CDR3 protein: CASSSTDNGYTF
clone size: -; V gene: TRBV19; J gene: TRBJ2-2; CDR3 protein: CASSNGGGYTGELFF
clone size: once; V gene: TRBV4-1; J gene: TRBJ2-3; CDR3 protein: CASSVGLAGDTQYF
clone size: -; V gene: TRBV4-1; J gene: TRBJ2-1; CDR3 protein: CASSQEGSAHNEQFF
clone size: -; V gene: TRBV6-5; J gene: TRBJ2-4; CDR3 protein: CASSRATIQYF
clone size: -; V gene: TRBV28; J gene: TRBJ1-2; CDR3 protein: CASSVTGKGYTF
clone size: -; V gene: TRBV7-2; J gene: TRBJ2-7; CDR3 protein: CASSLEGGRHSYEQYF
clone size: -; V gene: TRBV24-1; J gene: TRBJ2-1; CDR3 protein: CATKGQGNNEQFF
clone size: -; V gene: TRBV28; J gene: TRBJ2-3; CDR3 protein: CASRTGGTDTQYF
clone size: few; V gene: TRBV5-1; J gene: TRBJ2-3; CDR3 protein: CASSRGQGSTDTQYF
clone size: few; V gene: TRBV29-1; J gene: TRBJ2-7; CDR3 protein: CSVEDHRGHYEQYF
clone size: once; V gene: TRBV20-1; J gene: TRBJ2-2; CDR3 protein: CSASQTSFGELFF
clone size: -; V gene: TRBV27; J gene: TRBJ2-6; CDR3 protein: CASSSASGPSGANVLTF
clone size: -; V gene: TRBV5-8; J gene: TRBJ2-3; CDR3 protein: CASSPLRIAGVIF
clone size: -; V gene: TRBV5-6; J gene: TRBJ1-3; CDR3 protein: CASRPYGQSSGNTIYF
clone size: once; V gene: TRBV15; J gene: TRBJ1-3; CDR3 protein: CATSRDYLSRGNTIYF
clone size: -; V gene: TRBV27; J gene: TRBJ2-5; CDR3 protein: CASSAVTGSQETQYF
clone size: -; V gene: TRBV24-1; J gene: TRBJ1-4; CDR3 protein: CATSDLNGKLFF
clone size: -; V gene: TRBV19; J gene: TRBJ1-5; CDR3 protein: CASRFRDRGGQPQHF